What follows is one T cell receptor (beta chain) and its context. Its antigen is as yet unknown. A much larger clone sits a single nucleotide away, making a read error possible. This specimen comes from a study of T cells in Graves' hyperthyroidism and ophthalmopathy. The study's findings and limits: Ophthalmopathy and stable hyperthyroidism were separated by a 13 V-J model. For ophthalmopathy, model prediction preceded onset by a median roughly 5.9 months.

CDR3 length: 15 residues. Germline V gene lookup returns CDR1 MNHNS and CDR2 SASEGT. Patients were excluded because of uncontrolled infection, other autoimmune disease, pregnancy or lactation. Amplification of TCR beta CDR3 regions was performed using RNA transcripts as template. In the first-round RT-PCR of the TCR CDR3, the HTBI primer set was used. MiXCR, run by TCRdb on the multiplex PCR reads, gives a single entry per CDR3 protein. Among a few hundred thousand distinct CDR3 sequences listed, around 45% were seen once. This receptor was taken from a woman under 30 with Graves' hyperthyroidism. The sample consisted of peripheral blood or thyroid tissue (not recorded which). The chain joins TRBV6-1 to TRBJ1-2; TRBD1 might be the D (6 bases). The CDR3 sequence: CAGSDTRGGGYGYTF. CDR3 in DNA: TGTGCCGGCAGTGATACCCGGGGGGGCGGGTATGGCTACACCTTC.